The clone carrying this T cell receptor beta chain was counted a single time. Authors' data handling: Nucleated cell counts were estimated from reference gene primer amplification. Here immunoSEQ multiplex PCR was the method, and the copy in TCRdb shows in-frame clones only, minus some. Clone size and the V and J calls come from that table; the DNA yielded D and trimming. The sample lists some 670,000 clones; approximately 90% were seen once. The data were obtained in a study of blood T cell repertoires in COVID-19. Across the study: From the United States, Italy and Spain came samples of acute and convalescent COVID-19.

The V end lost 2 bases, the J end lost 4 bases, and 16 bases lay between the germline ends. Germline V gives CDR1 SGHTA, CDR2 FQGTGA. There are 16 residues in the CDR3. The receptor's source is a woman in her late teens or twenties with acute or convalescent COVID-19. Sequencing was performed on peripheral blood. V and J are TRBV7-3 and TRBJ2-3; D possibly corresponds to TRBD1 (6 bases). The CDR3 reads CASSLGGRASPDTQYF. The CDR3 nucleotides are TGTGCCAGCAGCTTAGGGGGCAGGGCAAGTCCAGATACGCAGTATTTT.